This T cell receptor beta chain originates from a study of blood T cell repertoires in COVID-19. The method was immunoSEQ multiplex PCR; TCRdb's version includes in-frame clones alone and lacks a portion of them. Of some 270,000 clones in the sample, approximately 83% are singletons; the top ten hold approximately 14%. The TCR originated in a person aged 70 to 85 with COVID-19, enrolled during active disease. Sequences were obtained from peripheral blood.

CDR3 sequence: CASSPGLAGGPPGELFF. In DNA form, the CDR3 reads TGTGCCAGCAGCCCGGGACTAGCGGGAGGGCCGCCCGGGGAGCTGTTTTTT. V gene TRBV11-3 combines with J gene TRBJ2-2; 16 bases are a match to TRBD2. The germline V gene has CDR1 SGHNT and CDR2 YENEEA. The CDR3 totals 17 residues. V gave up 5 bases and J gave up 6 bases; unmatched junction bases: 6.